This T cell receptor (beta chain) appears in the sequencing data of a study of blood T cells in healthy people across ages. The authors ran a second PCR of 7 to 11 cycles using a sample-barcoded 5' primer and a J-beta primer mix. TCRdb re-called the 5' RACE reads with MiXCR, one entry per CDR3 protein. Here the sample spans just under 550,000 distinct CDR3 sequences, about 24% being singletons. These data are also associated with another study on T cells of mothers and their children.

The sequencing sample was made of blood. This receptor was obtained from a boy younger than 18 in good health.

The CDR3 DNA follows: TGCGCCAGCAGCTCGGATACTTATAATTCACCCCTCCACTTT. Protein sequence: CASSSDTYNSPLHF. This rearrangement joins TRBV5-1 to TRBJ1-6, with D unresolved. The CDR3 sequence is 14 residues long. In germline, CDR1 is SGHRS, CDR2 YFSETQ. V lost 3 bases, J lost 4 bases, and 8 bases lay in between.